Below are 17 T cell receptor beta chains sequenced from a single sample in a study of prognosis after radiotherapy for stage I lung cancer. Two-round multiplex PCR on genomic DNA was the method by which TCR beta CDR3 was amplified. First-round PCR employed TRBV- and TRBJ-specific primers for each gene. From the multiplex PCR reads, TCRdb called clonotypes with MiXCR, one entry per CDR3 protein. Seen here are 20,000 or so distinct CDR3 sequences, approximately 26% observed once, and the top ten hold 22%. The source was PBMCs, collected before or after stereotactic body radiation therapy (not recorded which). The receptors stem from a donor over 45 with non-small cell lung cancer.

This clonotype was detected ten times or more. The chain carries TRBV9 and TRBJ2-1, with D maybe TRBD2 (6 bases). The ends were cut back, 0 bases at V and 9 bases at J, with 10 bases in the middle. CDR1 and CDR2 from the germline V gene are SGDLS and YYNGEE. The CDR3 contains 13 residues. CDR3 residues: CASSVAGDGEQFF. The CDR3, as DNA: TGTGCCAGCAGCGTAGCGGGGGATGGTGAGCAGTTCTTC. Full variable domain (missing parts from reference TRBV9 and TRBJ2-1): DSGVTQTPKHLITATGQRVTLRCSPRSGDLSVYWYQQSLDQGLQFLIQYYNGEERAKGNILERFSAQQFPDLHSELNLSSLELGDSALYFCASSVAGDGEQFFGPGTRLTVL.

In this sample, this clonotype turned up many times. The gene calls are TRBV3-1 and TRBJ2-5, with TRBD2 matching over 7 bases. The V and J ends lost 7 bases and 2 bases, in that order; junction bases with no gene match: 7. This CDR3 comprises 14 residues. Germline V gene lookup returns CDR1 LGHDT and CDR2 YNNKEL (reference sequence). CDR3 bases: TGTGCCAGCACCCACAAAGCGGGACAAGAGACCCAGTACTTC. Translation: CASTHKAGQETQYF.

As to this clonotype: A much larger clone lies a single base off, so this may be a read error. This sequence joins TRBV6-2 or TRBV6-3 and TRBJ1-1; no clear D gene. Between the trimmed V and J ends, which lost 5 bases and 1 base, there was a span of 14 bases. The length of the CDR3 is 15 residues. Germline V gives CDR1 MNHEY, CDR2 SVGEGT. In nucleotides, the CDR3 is TGTGCCAGCAGTATATCGACGGAAAGGAACACTGAAGCTTTCTTT. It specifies CASSISTERNTEAFF.

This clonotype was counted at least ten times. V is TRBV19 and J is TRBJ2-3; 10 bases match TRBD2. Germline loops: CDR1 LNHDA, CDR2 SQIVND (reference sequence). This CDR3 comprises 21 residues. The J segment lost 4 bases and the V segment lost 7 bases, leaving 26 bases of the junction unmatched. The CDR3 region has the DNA TGTGCCAGTACTACTTATACCGGGACACCCTTGGGCCTAGCGGGAGCAGATACGCAGTATTTT. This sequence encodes CASTTYTGTPLGLAGADTQYF.

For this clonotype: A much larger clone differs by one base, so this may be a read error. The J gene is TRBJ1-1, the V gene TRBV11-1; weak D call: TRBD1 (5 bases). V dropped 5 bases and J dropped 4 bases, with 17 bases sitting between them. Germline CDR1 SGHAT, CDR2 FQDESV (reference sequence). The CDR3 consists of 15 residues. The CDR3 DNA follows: TGTGCCAGCAGCCCGCGACAGCCCGGGGGCACTGAAGCTTTCTTT. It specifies CASSPRQPGGTEAFF.

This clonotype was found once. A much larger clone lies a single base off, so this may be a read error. CDR3 DNA sequence: TGTGACAGCAGCAGGACAGGGGGCGGGGAGACCCAGTACTTC. Translation: CDSSRTGGGETQYF. The gene calls are TRBV7-8 and TRBJ2-5; TRBD1 agrees at 11 bases. The CDR3 covers 14 residues. Germline V gives CDR1 SGHVS, CDR2 FQNEAQ.

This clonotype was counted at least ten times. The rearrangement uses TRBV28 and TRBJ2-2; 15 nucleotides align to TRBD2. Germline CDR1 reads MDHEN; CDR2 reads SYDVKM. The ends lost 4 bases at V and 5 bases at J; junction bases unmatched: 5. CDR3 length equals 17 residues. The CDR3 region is CASSSLGLAGGTGELFF. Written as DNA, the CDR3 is TGTGCCAGCAGTTCCTTAGGACTAGCGGGAGGGACCGGGGAGCTGTTTTTT.

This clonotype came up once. The CDR3 DNA reads as TGTGCCAGCAGGACGGGACAATACGAGCAGTACTTC. It specifies CASRTGQYEQYF. This chain uses TRBV28 with TRBJ2-7; tentatively, D is TRBD1 (6 bases). V lost 6 bases, J lost 4 bases, and 10 bases lay in between. Looked up from germline, CDR1 is MDHEN and CDR2 is SYDVKM. This CDR3 region has 12 residues. Combining the CDR3 with reference TRBV28 and TRBJ2-7 gives the whole variable domain DVKVTQSSRYLVKRTGEKVFLECVQDMDHENMFWYRQDPGLGLRLIYFSYDVKMKEKGDIPEGYSVSREKKERFSLILESASTNQTSMYLCASRTGQYEQYFGPGTRLTVT.

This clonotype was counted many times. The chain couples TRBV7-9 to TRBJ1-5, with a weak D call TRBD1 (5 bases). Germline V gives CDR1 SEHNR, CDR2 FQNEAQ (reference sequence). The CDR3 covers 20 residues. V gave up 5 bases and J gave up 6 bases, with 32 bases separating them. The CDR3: CASSPRKSAGPGTRGQPQHF. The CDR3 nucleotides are TGTGCCAGCAGCCCCAGAAAGTCCGCGGGGCCGGGGACGAGAGGTCAGCCCCAGCATTTT.

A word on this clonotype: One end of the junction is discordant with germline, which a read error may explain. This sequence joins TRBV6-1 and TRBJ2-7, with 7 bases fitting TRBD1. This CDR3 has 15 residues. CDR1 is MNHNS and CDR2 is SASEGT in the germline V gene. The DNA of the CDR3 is TGTGCCAGCAGGTCACTCGGGACAGAGTCCTACGAGAAGAACTTC. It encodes CASRSLGTESYEKNF.

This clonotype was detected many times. The CDR3, as DNA: TGCAGTGTTCTACCGGGACTAGCGGGGGAAACCTACGAGCAGTACTTC. Encoded protein: CSVLPGLAGETYEQYF. This sequence joins TRBV20-1 and TRBJ2-7; 14 bases map to TRBD2. CDR1 is DFQATT, CDR2 SNEGSKA, per germline (reference sequence). There are 16 residues in the CDR3. V lost 7 bases and J lost 2; bases outside the gene matches: 10.

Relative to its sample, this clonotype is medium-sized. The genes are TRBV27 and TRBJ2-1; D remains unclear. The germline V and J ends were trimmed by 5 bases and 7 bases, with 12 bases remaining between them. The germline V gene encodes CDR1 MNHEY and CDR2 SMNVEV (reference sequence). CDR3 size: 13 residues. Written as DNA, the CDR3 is TGTGCCAGCAGTCTCCTCTCTGCAAATGAGCAGTTCTTC. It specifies CASSLLSANEQFF.

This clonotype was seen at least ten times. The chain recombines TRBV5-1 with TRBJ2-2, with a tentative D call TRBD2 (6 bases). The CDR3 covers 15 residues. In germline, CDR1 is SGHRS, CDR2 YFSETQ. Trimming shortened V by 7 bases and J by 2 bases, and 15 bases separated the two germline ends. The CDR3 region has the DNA TGCGCCAGCGGTCAAGGCGGGATAAACACCGGGGAGCTGTTTTTT. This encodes CASGQGGINTGELFF.

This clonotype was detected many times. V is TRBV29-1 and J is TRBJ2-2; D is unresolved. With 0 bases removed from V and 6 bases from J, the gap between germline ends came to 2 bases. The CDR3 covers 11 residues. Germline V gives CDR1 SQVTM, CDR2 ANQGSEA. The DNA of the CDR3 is TGCAGCGTTGAAGACCCCGGGGAGCTGTTTTTT. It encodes CSVEDPGELFF.

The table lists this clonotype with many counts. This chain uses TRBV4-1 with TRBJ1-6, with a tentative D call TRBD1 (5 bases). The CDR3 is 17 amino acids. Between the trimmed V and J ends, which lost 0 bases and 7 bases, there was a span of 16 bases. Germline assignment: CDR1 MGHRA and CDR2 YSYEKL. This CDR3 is CASSQDDRQGNNSPLHF. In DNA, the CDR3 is TGCGCCAGCAGCCAAGATGACCGCCAGGGCAACAATTCACCCCTCCACTTT.

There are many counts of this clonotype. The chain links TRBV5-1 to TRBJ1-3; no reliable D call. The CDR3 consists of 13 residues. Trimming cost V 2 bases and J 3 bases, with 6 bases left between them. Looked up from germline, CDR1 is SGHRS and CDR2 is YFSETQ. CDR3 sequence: CASSFGVGNTIYF. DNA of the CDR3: TGCGCCAGCAGCTTTGGAGTTGGAAACACCATATATTTT. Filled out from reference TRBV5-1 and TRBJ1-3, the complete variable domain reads KAGVTQTPRYLIKTRGQQVTLSCSPISGHRSVSWYQQTPGQGLQFLFEYFSETQRNKGNFPGRFSGRQFSNSRSEMNVSTLELGDSALYLCASSFGVGNTIYFGEGSWLTVV.

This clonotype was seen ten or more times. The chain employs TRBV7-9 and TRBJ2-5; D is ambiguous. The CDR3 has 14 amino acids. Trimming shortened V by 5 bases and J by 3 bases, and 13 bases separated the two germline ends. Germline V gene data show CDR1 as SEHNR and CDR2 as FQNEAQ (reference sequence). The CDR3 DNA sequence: TGTGCCAGCAGCCTCTTGGGGTCCAAAGAGACCCAGTACTTC. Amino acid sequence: CASSLLGSKETQYF.